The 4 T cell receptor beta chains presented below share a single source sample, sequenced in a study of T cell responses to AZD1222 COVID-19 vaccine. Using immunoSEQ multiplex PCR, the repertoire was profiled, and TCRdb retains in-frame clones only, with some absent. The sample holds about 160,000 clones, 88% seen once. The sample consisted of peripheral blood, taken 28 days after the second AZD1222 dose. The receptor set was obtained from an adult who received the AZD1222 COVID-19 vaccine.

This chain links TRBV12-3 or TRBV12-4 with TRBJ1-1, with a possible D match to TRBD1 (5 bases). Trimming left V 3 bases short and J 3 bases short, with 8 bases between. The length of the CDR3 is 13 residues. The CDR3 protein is CASSFGQHTEAFF. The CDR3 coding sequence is TGTGCCAGCAGTTTCGGACAACACACTGAAGCTTTCTTT.

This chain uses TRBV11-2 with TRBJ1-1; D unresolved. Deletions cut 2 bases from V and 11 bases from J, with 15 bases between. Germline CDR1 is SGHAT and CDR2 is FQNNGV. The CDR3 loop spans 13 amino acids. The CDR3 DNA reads TGTGCCAGCAGCTTAACCCAACATTCCCGGGCTTTCTTT. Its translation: CASSLTQHSRAFF.

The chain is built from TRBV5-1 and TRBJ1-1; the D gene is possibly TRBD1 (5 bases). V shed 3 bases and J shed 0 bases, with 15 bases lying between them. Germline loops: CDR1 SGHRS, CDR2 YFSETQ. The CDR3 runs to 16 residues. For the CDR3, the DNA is TGCGCCAGCAGCTCAGGACTACAGGCTATGAACACTGAAGCTTTCTTT. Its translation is CASSSGLQAMNTEAFF.

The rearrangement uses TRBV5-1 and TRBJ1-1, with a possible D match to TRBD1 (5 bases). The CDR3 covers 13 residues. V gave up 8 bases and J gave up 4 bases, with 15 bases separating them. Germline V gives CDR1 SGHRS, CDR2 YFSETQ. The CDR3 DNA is TGCGCCAGTGGAGTCCCGGGGGGCACTGAAGCTTTCTTT. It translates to CASGVPGGTEAFF.